Listed below are T cell receptor beta chains from one sample, sequenced in a study of T cell changes during pregnancy in multiple sclerosis. Generated by immunoSEQ multiplex PCR, the TCRdb table keeps only in-frame clones and is missing some. The data contain 60,000 to 90,000 clones, approximately 91% of them seen just once; the ten biggest clones take up under 2.5%. The sample was peripheral blood, taken before pregnancy. These receptors were obtained from a female donor with multiple sclerosis, enrolled in a pregnancy study. CDR3s include the opening cysteine and the closing phenylalanine or tryptophan. Each record gives: J gene, D gene, clone size, V gene, CDR3 DNA, CDR3 protein. The D gene is left open where the match is weak. The listing skips clone size in some rows; elsewhere it reads once, few, many or a size class.

j_call: TRBJ2-7; d_call: TRBD2; clone_size: .; v_call: TRBV19; cdr3_nt: TGTGCCACAAAACGAGTGGGGGGGTCCTACGAGCAGTACTTC; cdr3_aa: CATKRVGGSYEQYF
j_call: TRBJ1-1; d_call: TRBD1; clone_size: .; v_call: TRBV7-9; cdr3_nt: TGTGCCAGCAGCCGCTTGACAGGGGGCGAAGCTGAAGCTTTCTTT; cdr3_aa: CASSRLTGGEAEAFF
j_call: TRBJ2-3; d_call: .; clone_size: .; v_call: TRBV15; cdr3_nt: TGTGCCACCAGCAGAGGTTCCAGCGACCCGGAGACGCAGTATTTT; cdr3_aa: CATSRGSSDPETQYF
j_call: TRBJ2-5; d_call: TRBD1; clone_size: .; v_call: TRBV4-1; cdr3_nt: TGCGCCAGCAGCTCCGGGACAGGGGTGGAGACCCAGTACTTC; cdr3_aa: CASSSGTGVETQYF
j_call: TRBJ1-6; d_call: .; clone_size: .; v_call: TRBV27; cdr3_nt: TGTGCCAGCAGGACTCTAGGGAGGAATTCACCCCTCCACTTT; cdr3_aa: CASRTLGRNSPLHF
j_call: TRBJ1-2; d_call: .; clone_size: .; v_call: TRBV19; cdr3_nt: TGTGCCAGTAGTATGACTGCGACGGGCTATGGCTACACCTTC; cdr3_aa: CASSMTATGYGYTF
j_call: TRBJ2-3; d_call: .; clone_size: .; v_call: TRBV9; cdr3_nt: TGTGCCAGCAGCGAGGGCCTCGGGGGGCGGAGCACAGATACGCAGTATTTT; cdr3_aa: CASSEGLGGRSTDTQYF
j_call: TRBJ1-3; d_call: TRBD1; clone_size: .; v_call: TRBV18; cdr3_nt: TGTGCCAGCTCACCGCCACAGGGGACCAGCTCTGGAAACACCATATATTTT; cdr3_aa: CASSPPQGTSSGNTIYF
j_call: TRBJ1-1; d_call: TRBD1; clone_size: .; v_call: TRBV6-1; cdr3_nt: TGTGCCAGCAGTGCCCGACAGGGGCTGAACACTGAAGCTTTCTTT; cdr3_aa: CASSARQGLNTEAFF
j_call: TRBJ2-2; d_call: .; clone_size: .; v_call: TRBV7-2; cdr3_nt: TGTGCCAGCAGGCCTAGATTCGGGGAGCTGTTTTTT; cdr3_aa: CASRPRFGELFF
j_call: TRBJ2-3; d_call: TRBD2; clone_size: .; v_call: TRBV5-1; cdr3_nt: TGCGCCAGCAGCTTAGCGGGGGGAGCAGATACGCAGTATTTT; cdr3_aa: CASSLAGGADTQYF
j_call: TRBJ2-3; d_call: .; clone_size: .; v_call: TRBV10-3; cdr3_nt: TGTGCCATCAGTGGGGGACTGCCTACGCAGTATTTT; cdr3_aa: CAISGGLPTQYF
j_call: TRBJ2-5; d_call: TRBD2; clone_size: once; v_call: TRBV29-1; cdr3_nt: TGCAGCGTTGATCCGACTAGCGGAATGGGGCAAGAGACCCAGTACTTC; cdr3_aa: CSVDPTSGMGQETQYF
j_call: TRBJ1-2; d_call: .; clone_size: .; v_call: TRBV5-1; cdr3_nt: TGCGCCAGCAGCCCGTCGGGAGGGGTCTTGGTCTATGGCTACACCTTC; cdr3_aa: CASSPSGGVLVYGYTF
j_call: TRBJ2-4; d_call: TRBD2; clone_size: .; v_call: TRBV4-1; cdr3_nt: TGCGCCAGCAGCCAACGGGCGGGGGGGGCCAAAAACATTCAGTACTTC; cdr3_aa: CASSQRAGGAKNIQYF
j_call: TRBJ2-1; d_call: .; clone_size: .; v_call: TRBV4-3; cdr3_nt: TGCGCCAGCAGCCCCCTCGGGGTGGGGTACAATGAGCAGTTCTTC; cdr3_aa: CASSPLGVGYNEQFF